This paragraph covers one TCR beta chain sequence. The data stem from a study of control samples from healthy donors and cancer patients. V was trimmed by 0 bases and J by 4 bases, leaving 12 bases between them. The CDR3 length is 15 residues. Germline V gene sequence: CDR1 SGHAT, CDR2 FQNNGV. Using immunoSEQ multiplex PCR, the repertoire was profiled, and TCRdb retains in-frame clones only, with some absent. The data contain over 100,000 clones, roughly 89% of them singletons. The chain uses TRBV11-2 and TRBJ1-2; possible D gene TRBD1, 5 bases. The sequencing input was blood. This clonotype was sampled from a man aged 18-30 years in good health. CDR3 bases: TGTGCCAGCAGCTTAGATCCAGGGTCGCTCTATGGCTACACCTTC. Translated: CASSLDPGSLYGYTF.